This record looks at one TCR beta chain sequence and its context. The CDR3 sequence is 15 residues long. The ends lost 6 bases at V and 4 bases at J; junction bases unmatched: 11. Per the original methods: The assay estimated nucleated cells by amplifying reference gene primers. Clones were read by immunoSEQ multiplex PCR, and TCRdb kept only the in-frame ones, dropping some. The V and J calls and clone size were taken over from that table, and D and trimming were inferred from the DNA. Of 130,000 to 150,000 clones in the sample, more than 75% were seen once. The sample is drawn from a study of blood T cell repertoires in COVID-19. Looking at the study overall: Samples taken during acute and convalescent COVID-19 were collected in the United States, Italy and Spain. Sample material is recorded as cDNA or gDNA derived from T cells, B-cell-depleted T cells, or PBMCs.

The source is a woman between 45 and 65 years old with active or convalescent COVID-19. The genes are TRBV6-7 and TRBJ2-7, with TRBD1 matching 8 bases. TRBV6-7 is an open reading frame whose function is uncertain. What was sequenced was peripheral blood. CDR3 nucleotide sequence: TGTGCCAGCAGGTGGACAGGGAGGCTACTGTACGAGCAGTACTTC. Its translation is CASRWTGRLLYEQYF.